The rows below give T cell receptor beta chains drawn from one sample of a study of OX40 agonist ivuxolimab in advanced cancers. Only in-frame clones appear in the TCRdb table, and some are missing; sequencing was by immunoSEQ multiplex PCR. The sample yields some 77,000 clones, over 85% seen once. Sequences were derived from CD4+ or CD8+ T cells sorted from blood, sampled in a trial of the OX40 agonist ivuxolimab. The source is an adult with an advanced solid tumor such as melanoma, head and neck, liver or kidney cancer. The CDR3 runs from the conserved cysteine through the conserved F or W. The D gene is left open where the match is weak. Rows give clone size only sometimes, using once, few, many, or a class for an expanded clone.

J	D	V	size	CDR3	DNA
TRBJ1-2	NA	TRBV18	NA	CASSPPQNPRGYTF	TGTGCCAGCTCACCACCTCAGAACCCCCGTGGCTACACCTTC
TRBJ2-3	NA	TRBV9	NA	CASSFSPGTDTQYF	TGTGCCAGCAGCTTCTCCCCGGGGACGGATACGCAGTATTTT
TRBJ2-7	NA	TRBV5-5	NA	CASSSFSYEQYF	TGTGCCAGCAGCTCCTTCTCCTACGAGCAGTACTTC
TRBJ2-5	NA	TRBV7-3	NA	CASSPSGGQETQYF	TGTGCCAGCAGCCCCTCCGGAGGGCAAGAGACCCAGTACTTC
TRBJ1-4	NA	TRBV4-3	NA	CASSQDWGLEVKLFF	TGCGCCAGCAGCCAAGACTGGGGGCTGGAAGTAAAACTGTTTTTT
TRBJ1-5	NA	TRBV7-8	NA	CASSLAGGNQPQHF	TGTGCCAGCAGCCTAGCGGGAGGCAATCAGCCCCAGCATTTT
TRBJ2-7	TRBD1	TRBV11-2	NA	CASGTESYEQYF	TGTGCCAGCGGGACAGAATCCTACGAGCAGTACTTC
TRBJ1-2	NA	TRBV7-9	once	CASSLNPRDQNYGYTF	TGTGCCAGCAGTTTGAATCCAAGAGACCAAAACTATGGCTACACCTTC
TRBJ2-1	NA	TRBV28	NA	CASSPPGRNNEQFF	TGTGCCAGCAGTCCCCCCGGACGGAATAATGAGCAGTTCTTC
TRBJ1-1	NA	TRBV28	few	CASSWGTGTSVREAFF	TGTGCCAGCAGCTGGGGCACCGGGACGTCCGTCCGTGAAGCTTTCTTT
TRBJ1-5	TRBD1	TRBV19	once	CASSILDRASPQHF	TGTGCCAGTAGTATCCTCGACAGGGCCAGCCCCCAGCATTTT
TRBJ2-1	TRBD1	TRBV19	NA	CASIRSGTGATYNEQFF	TGTGCCAGTATCCGCTCCGGGACAGGGGCGACCTACAATGAGCAGTTCTTC
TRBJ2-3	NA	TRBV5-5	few	CASSLQQDTDTQYF	TGTGCCAGCAGCTTGCAACAGGACACAGATACGCAGTATTTT
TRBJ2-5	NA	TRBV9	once	CASGQTSQETQYF	TGTGCCAGCGGCCAGACTAGCCAAGAGACCCAGTACTTC
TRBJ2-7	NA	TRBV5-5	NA	CASSLASTGRNSYEQYF	TGTGCCAGCAGCTTGGCCTCCACTGGCAGGAACTCCTACGAGCAGTACTTC
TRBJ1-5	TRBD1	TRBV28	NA	CASSTLRQGPNQPQHF	TGTGCCAGCAGTACCCTACGACAGGGCCCAAATCAGCCCCAGCATTTT
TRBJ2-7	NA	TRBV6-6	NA	CASTQGVEQYF	TGTGCCAGCACCCAAGGGGTCGAGCAGTACTTC
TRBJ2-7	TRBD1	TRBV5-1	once	CASSGDRSSYEQYF	TGCGCCAGCAGCGGGGACAGGAGCTCCTACGAGCAGTACTTC
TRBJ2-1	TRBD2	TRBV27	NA	CASRAPWDYKGNEQFF	TGTGCCAGCAGAGCCCCGTGGGACTATAAGGGGAATGAGCAGTTCTTC
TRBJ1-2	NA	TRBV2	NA	CASSAEGRLNGYTF	TGTGCCAGCAGTGCTGAGGGGCGCCTTAATGGCTACACCTTC
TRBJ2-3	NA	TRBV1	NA	CTSSQNPRGYTQYF	TGCACCAGCAGCCAGAACCCGAGGGGATATACGCAGTATTTT
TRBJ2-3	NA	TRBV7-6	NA	CASSLGHTDTQYF	TGTGCCAGCAGCTTAGGACACACAGATACGCAGTATTTT
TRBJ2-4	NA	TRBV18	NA	CASSPPGVGNIQYF	TGTGCCAGCTCACCCCCCGGGGTTGGAAACATTCAGTACTTC
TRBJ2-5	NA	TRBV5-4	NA	CASSPQGQETQYF	TGTGCCAGCAGCCCCCAAGGACAAGAGACCCAGTACTTC
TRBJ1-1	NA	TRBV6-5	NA	CASSSRSGREAFF	TGTGCCAGCAGCTCCCGATCAGGGCGGGAAGCTTTCTTT
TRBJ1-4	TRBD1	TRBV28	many	CASGRGRSEKLFF	TGTGCCAGCGGCAGGGGGCGGAGTGAAAAACTGTTTTTT